The 5 T cell receptor beta chains in this list originate from one sample, sequenced in a study of Graves' ophthalmopathy and Graves' hyperthyroidism. Amplifying from RNA transcripts, the study obtained TCR beta CDR3 regions. Second-round multiplex PCR came after a first-round RT-PCR that employed HTBI primers. MiXCR, run by TCRdb on the multiplex PCR reads, gives a single entry per CDR3 protein. The sample has over 450,000 distinct CDR3 sequences; roughly 14% are singletons. The specimen was blood. Receptor source: a woman in her 30s with Graves' ophthalmopathy.

This chain joins TRBV5-1 and TRBJ1-3; no definite D call. The V end lost 2 bases, the J end lost 0 bases, and 12 bases lay between the germline ends. The CDR3 has 16 amino acids. The germline gives CDR1 SGHRS, CDR2 YFSETQ. CDR3 DNA sequence: TGCGCCAGCAGCTTCCGCCCACCCAGCTCTGGAAACACCATATATTTT. It codes for CASSFRPPSSGNTIYF.

The sample holds a few counts of this clonotype. The chain combines TRBV6-1 with TRBJ1-1; TRBD1 is a possible D gene (5 bases). The germline CDR1 and CDR2 sequences are MNHNS and SASEGT. Trimming removed 8 bases at V and 0 bases at J, with 16 bases between. The CDR3 spans 15 residues. The DNA of the CDR3 is TGTGCCAGCGGGGTCTTGTCGGGGGTGAACACTGAAGCTTTCTTT. Residues: CASGVLSGVNTEAFF.

This clonotype showed up many times. The chain combines TRBV2 with TRBJ2-7; D is undetermined. This CDR3 has 13 residues. Between the trimmed V and J ends, which lost 6 bases and 6 bases, there was a span of 15 bases. The germline gives CDR1 SNHLY, CDR2 FYNNEI. In DNA form, the CDR3 reads TGTGCCAGCAGGGGAACAGTGGATAGCGAGCAGTACTTC. The encoded protein is CASRGTVDSEQYF.

About this clonotype itself: Just one base apart from a much larger clone, this may be a read error. V gene TRBV28 combines with J gene TRBJ1-2; unclear D gene. V lost 8 bases and J 4 bases, leaving 17 bases between the germline ends. Germline V lookup: CDR1 MDHEN, CDR2 SYDVKM. The CDR3 sequence is 14 residues long. The CDR3 nucleotides read TGTGCCAGCGTAGGCGTATTTTCCCCCTATGGCTACACCTTC. Residues: CASVGVFSPYGYTF.

This clonotype has at least ten counts. The chain recombines TRBV6-5 with TRBJ2-5; D tentatively reads TRBD1 or TRBD2 (5 bases each). Germline values: CDR1 MNHEY, CDR2 SVGAGI. The CDR3 is 15 residues long. With 2 bases removed from V and 1 base from J, the gap between germline ends came to 11 bases. In nucleotides, the CDR3 is TGTGCCAGCAGTTACGAGGGGCCCGGCCAAGAGACCCAGTACTTC. It encodes CASSYEGPGQETQYF.